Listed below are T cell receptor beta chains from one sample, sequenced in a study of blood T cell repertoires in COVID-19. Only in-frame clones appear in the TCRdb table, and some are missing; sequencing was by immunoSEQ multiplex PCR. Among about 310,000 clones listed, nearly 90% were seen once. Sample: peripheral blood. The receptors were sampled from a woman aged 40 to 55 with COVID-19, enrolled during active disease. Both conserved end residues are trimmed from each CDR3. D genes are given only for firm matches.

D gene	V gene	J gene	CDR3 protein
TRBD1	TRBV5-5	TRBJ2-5	ASSLGIQGAGETQY
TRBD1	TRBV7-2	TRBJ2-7	ASSSDRPAYEQY
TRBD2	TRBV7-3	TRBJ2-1	ASSLLAGEFNEQF
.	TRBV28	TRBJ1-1	AIGGLHAEAF
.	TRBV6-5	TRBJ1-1	AGDRRNTEAF
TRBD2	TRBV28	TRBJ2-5	ASTGGLAGGSQETQY
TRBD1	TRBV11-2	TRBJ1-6	ASSGTGEILDSPLH
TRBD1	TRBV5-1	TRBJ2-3	ASSGTGITDTQY
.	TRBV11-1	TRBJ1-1	ASSLASAEAF
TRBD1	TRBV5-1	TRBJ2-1	ASSQGQGSYNEQF
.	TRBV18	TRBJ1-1	ASSPPGSRGSTEAF
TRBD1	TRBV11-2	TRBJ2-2	ASSLSPDRGRTGELF
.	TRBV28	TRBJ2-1	ASSLGLVPQF
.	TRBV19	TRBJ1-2	ASSTMGGYT
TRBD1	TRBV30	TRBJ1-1	AWGPGGANTEAF
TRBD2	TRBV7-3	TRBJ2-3	ASSLAGGSTDTQY
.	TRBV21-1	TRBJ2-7	ASSKAERVDRGHEQY
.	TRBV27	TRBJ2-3	ASSLIGPGTQY
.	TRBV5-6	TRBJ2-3	ASSLRGRGTDTQY
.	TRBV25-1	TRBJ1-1	ASSTSLRAF
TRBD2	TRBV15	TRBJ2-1	ATTSGGYNEQF
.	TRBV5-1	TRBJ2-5	ASSLYTGTETQY
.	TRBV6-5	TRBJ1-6	ASSYSTGPSPLH
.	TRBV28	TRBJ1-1	ASSGSLTEAF
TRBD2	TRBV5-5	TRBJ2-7	ASSLAGRTYEQY
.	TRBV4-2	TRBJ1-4	ASSSPDGYGKLF
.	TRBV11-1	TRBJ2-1	ASSLGDGGVNEQF
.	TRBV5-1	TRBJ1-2	ASSLGRGDYGYT
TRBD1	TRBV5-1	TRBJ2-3	ASRQSGTGSNTQY
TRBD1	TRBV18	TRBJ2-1	ASSPPRAGGYNEQF
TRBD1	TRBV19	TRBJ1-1	ASSGQGAGTEAF
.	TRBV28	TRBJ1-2	ASSPTRYFGYT
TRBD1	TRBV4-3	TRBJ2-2	ASSQGTGGTGELF